The source of this T cell receptor (beta chain) is a study of blood T cell repertoires in COVID-19. Clones were read by immunoSEQ multiplex PCR, and TCRdb kept only the in-frame ones, dropping some. The data show some 450,000 clones, more than 70% seen once. Seattle enrolled patients during active infection and tracked them longitudinally. Material for sequencing was peripheral blood. The sequence was collected from a woman aged 45-65 years with COVID-19, enrolled during active disease.

Here the CDR3 reads CATSDTQVNYGYTF. CDR3 sequence (DNA): TGTGCCACCAGTGATACGCAGGTTAACTATGGCTACACCTTC. This chain uses TRBV24-1 with TRBJ1-2; D is unresolved. Per germline, CDR1 KGHDR and CDR2 SFDVKD. The CDR3 is 14 residues long. Trimming took off 3 bases at V and 1 base at J, with 8 bases between the two ends.